What follows describes a single T cell receptor beta chain. Its antigen is unknown. This specimen belongs to a study of blood T cells in healthy people across ages. Through a sample-barcoded 5' primer and a J-beta primer mix, a second PCR was run for roughly 6 to 11 cycles. Every cDNA molecule carried a tag from a template-switch adaptor bearing 12 random nucleotides. TCRdb recomputed calls from the 5' RACE reads with MiXCR, one row per CDR3 protein. The table lists roughly 800,000 distinct CDR3 sequences, approximately 24% of them singletons. Study results and caveats: Roughly linear declines in TCR beta diversity per million T cells occurred with age.

Trimming stripped 4 bases from V and 6 bases from J, with 11 bases between. There are 12 residues in the CDR3. Germline-derived CDR1 and CDR2 are SGHRS and YFSETQ. This same sample was also part of a study on T cells of mothers and their children. According to that study: The analysis detected no persistent microchimeric T cell clones.

Sequencing was done on a sample of blood. This receptor was identified in a boy under 18 in good health. The chain has TRBV5-1 and TRBJ2-7; TRBD1 might be the D (5 bases). The CDR3 spells CASSQSGAEQYF. The CDR3 region has the DNA TGCGCCAGCAGCCAGTCTGGGGCCGAGCAGTACTTC. The complete variable domain, with remaining parts taken from reference TRBV5-1 and TRBJ2-7, reads KAGVTQTPRYLIKTRGQQVTLSCSPISGHRSVSWYQQTPGQGLQFLFEYFSETQRNKGNFPGRFSGRQFSNSRSEMNVSTLELGDSALYLCASSQSGAEQYFGPGTRLTVT.